These T cell receptor beta chains were read from a single sample in a study of Graves' ophthalmopathy and Graves' hyperthyroidism. TCRdb re-called the multiplex PCR reads through MiXCR, storing one row per CDR3 protein. The data hold 300,000 to 500,000 distinct CDR3 sequences, with approximately 15% observed a single time. Sequenced material: peripheral blood. The origin of the receptors is a woman aged 18-35 years with stable Graves' hyperthyroidism. CDR3s include the opening cysteine and the closing phenylalanine or tryptophan. A D gene is named only where the DNA matches it firmly. The size entry is marked missing in some rows and otherwise reads once, few, many or a size class.

abundance	v_gene	j_gene	d_gene	CDR3aa	CDR3nt
NA	TRBV7-8	TRBJ1-3	NA	CASSLRGAVGGNTIYF	TGTGCCAGCAGCTTACGTGGGGCTGTCGGTGGAAACACTATATATTTT
many	TRBV20-1	TRBJ1-5	NA	CSALGDSNQPQHF	TGCAGTGCTCTCGGTGATAGCAATCAGCCCCAGCATTTT
many	TRBV20-1	TRBJ1-1	TRBD1	CSARDLDRGTEAFF	TGCAGTGCTAGAGACCTGGACAGGGGGACTGAAGCTTTCTTT
many	TRBV7-9	TRBJ1-1	TRBD1	CASTPGGFSEAFF	TGTGCCAGCACCCCAGGGGGTTTCTCTGAAGCTTTCTTT
many	TRBV24-1	TRBJ2-2	TRBD1	CATSPGTGVTGELFF	TGTGCCACCAGTCCCGGGACAGGGGTTACCGGGGAGCTGTTTTTT
NA	TRBV27	TRBJ2-2	NA	CASSRVDGGELFF	TGTGCCAGCAGCCGAGTTGATGGCGGGGAGCTGTTTTTT
many	TRBV12-3/TRBV12-4	TRBJ2-7	TRBD1	CASSFGQGEQYF	TGTGCCAGCAGTTTCGGACAGGGGGAGCAGTACTTC
many	TRBV6-1	TRBJ1-2	NA	CATRWPGGYGYTF	TGTGCCACCCGGTGGCCCGGCGGCTATGGCTACACCTTC
many	TRBV6-1	TRBJ2-4	NA	CASSPRTAAAKNIQYF	TGTGCCAGCAGTCCCAGGACGGCGGCGGCCAAAAACATTCAGTACTTC
many	TRBV24-1	TRBJ2-5	TRBD2	CATSVPGLAEETQYF	TGTGCCACCAGTGTCCCGGGACTAGCGGAAGAGACCCAGTACTTC
NA	TRBV20-1	TRBJ2-5	TRBD2	CSAPRLARETQYF	TGCAGTGCTCCACGACTAGCTCGGGAGACCCAGTACTTC
many	TRBV2	TRBJ2-3	NA	CASSEEVTDTQYF	TGTGCCAGCAGTGAGGAGGTCACAGATACGCAGTATTTT
many	TRBV6-1	TRBJ1-5	NA	CASKVGGEERDQPQHF	TGTGCCAGCAAGGTGGGGGGGGAAGAGCGGGATCAGCCCCAGCATTTT
NA	TRBV12-3/TRBV12-4	TRBJ1-1	NA	CASSWIDGEAFF	TGTGCCAGCAGTTGGATTGACGGAGAAGCTTTCTTT
many	TRBV9	TRBJ1-2	NA	CASSGPSVRGYTF	TGTGCCAGCAGCGGCCCTAGTGTACGTGGCTACACCTTC
many	TRBV6-5	TRBJ1-2	NA	CASERAENYGYTF	TGTGCCAGCGAAAGGGCAGAGAACTATGGCTACACCTTC
many	TRBV6-5	TRBJ1-5	NA	CASSYSNPKHSNQPQHF	TGTGCCAGCAGTTACTCGAACCCCAAACATAGCAATCAGCCCCAGCATTTT
NA	TRBV24-1	TRBJ1-1	NA	CATSDLAESTEAFF	TGTGCCACCAGTGATTTGGCGGAGAGCACTGAAGCTTTCTTT
NA	TRBV6-5	TRBJ1-2	NA	CASSFTQGGGYTF	TGTGCCAGCAGTTTTACACAGGGCGGTGGCTACACCTTC
NA	TRBV6-2/TRBV6-3	TRBJ1-5	NA	CASSYVPAGQPQHF	TGTGCCAGCAGTTACGTCCCAGCGGGGCAGCCCCAGCATTTT
many	TRBV12-3/TRBV12-4	TRBJ1-1	NA	CASSTRGAEAFF	TGTGCCAGCAGTACGAGGGGAGCTGAAGCTTTCTTT